Following are 27 T cell receptor beta chains from one sample sequenced in a study of T-cell reconstitution after alpha-beta-depleted transplantation in children. As it was prepared, the TCRbeta library received unique molecular identifiers. TCRdb reprocessed the PCR reads via MiXCR and lists one record per CDR3 protein. In the table there are about 500,000 distinct CDR3 sequences, approximately 29% of which are singletons. Sequencing used PBMCs from the stem cell graft donor, obtained from the stem cell graft. These receptors all stem from a human donor who donated a stem cell graft to a child with aplastic anemia.

This chain joins TRBV25-1 and TRBJ2-1; possibly TRBD1 for D (5 bases). The CDR3 spans 14 residues. CDR1 is MGHDK, CDR2 SYGVNS, per germline. V was trimmed by 7 bases and J by 8 bases, leaving 18 bases between them. The CDR3 region has the DNA TGTGCCAGCAAAGCTTACAGGTCCCGCGATGAGCAGTTCTTC. Translated: CASKAYRSRDEQFF.

Here the CDR3 DNA reads TGTGCCAGCATGGAGTTCGGTGCGGGAGAGAGTGACGAGCAGTACTTC. Translation gives CASMEFGAGESDEQYF. V is TRBV6-1 and J is TRBJ2-7; TRBD2 matches 7 bases. This CDR3 region has 16 residues. Unmatched junction bases numbered 17, after V lost 7 bases and J lost 5 bases. In germline, CDR1 is MNHNS, CDR2 SASEGT.

This chain uses TRBV13 with TRBJ2-7; 10 positions agree with TRBD2. This CDR3 has 15 amino acids. CDR1 is PRHDT and CDR2 is FYEKMQ in the germline V gene (reference sequence). V was clipped by 6 bases and J by 6 bases; unmatched bases: 11. Here the CDR3 reads CASRPSGSPLLEQYF. Written as DNA, the CDR3 is TGTGCCAGCAGGCCTAGCGGGAGTCCCCTTCTCGAGCAGTACTTC.

This chain uses TRBV14 with TRBJ1-1, with TRBD1 as a possible D gene (6 bases). CDR3 length: 14 amino acids. Trimming removed 4 bases at V and 1 base at J, with 10 bases between. Germline V lookup: CDR1 SGHDN, CDR2 FVKESK. The CDR3 spells CASSRTQGNTEAFF. The CDR3 coding sequence is TGTGCCAGCAGCCGAACACAGGGGAACACTGAAGCTTTCTTT.

The table lists this clonotype with a few counts. The chain carries TRBV18 and TRBJ2-5, with TRBD1 as a possible D gene (6 bases). Trimming took off 3 bases at V and 2 bases at J, with 10 bases between the two ends. CDR3 length: 14 amino acids. The germline V gene has CDR1 KGHSH and CDR2 LQKENI. CDR3: CASSPLGQQETQYF. CDR3 bases: TGTGCCAGCTCACCTCTAGGACAGCAAGAGACCCAGTACTTC. The full variable domain, with the rest looked up from reference TRBV18 and TRBJ2-5, is NAGVMQNPRHLVRRRGQEARLRCSPMKGHSHVYWYRQLPEEGLKFMVYLQKENIIDESGMPKERFSAEFPKEGPSILRIQQVVRGDSAAYFCASSPLGQQETQYFGPGTRLLVL.

The sample holds a few counts of this clonotype. V is TRBV24-1 and J is TRBJ2-2, with TRBD1 identical over 8 bases. Trimming cost V 2 bases and J 6 bases; bases outside gene matches: 4. From germline, CDR1 is KGHDR and CDR2 SFDVKD. This CDR3 region has 15 residues. The CDR3 protein is CATSDWTGKSGELFF. The CDR3 nucleotides read TGTGCCACCAGTGATTGGACAGGGAAATCCGGGGAGCTGTTTTTT.

The gene calls are TRBV28 and TRBJ1-4; unclear D gene. The CDR3 loop spans 13 amino acids. Germline V CDR1 and CDR2: MDHEN, SYDVKM. V was cut by 5 bases and J by 6 bases, with 10 bases left in between. The CDR3 loop is CASSPDTDEKLFF. The CDR3 DNA reads as TGTGCCAGCAGTCCTGACACGGATGAAAAACTGTTTTTT.

The chain employs TRBV6-2 or TRBV6-3 and TRBJ2-1, with 7 nucleotides matching TRBD2. The germline CDR1 and CDR2 sequences are MNHEY and SVGEGT. This CDR3 has 20 amino acids. With V trimmed by 6 bases and J by 3 bases, 23 bases remained unmatched. As DNA, the CDR3 is TGTGCCAGCAGGCGAACCCTCGGAGGCGGGAGACTGAAGGACTACAATGAGCAGTTCTTC. Translating gives CASRRTLGGGRLKDYNEQFF.

The sample holds one count of this clonotype. The rearrangement uses TRBV30 and TRBJ2-3, with D perhaps matching TRBD2 (6 bases). The germline V gene has CDR1 GTSNPN and CDR2 SVGIG (reference sequence). V dropped 0 bases and J dropped 6 bases, with 25 bases sitting between them. The CDR3 runs to 18 residues. CDR3 sequence reads: CAWSVIYGSGLESDTQYF. The CDR3 region has the DNA TGTGCCTGGAGTGTAATTTATGGCAGCGGGTTAGAGTCCGATACGCAGTATTTT.

This clonotype was seen only a few times. The chain recombines TRBV11-2 with TRBJ1-2; no clear D gene. V lost 5 bases and J lost 0, with 7 bases in between. The CDR3 covers 13 residues. Germline CDR1 reads SGHAT; CDR2 reads FQNNGV. The CDR3 nucleotides are TGTGCCAGCAGCGTGGACCCTAACTATGGCTACACCTTC. Translated: CASSVDPNYGYTF.

This sequence joins TRBV4-3 and TRBJ2-1; no definite D call. This CDR3 is 15 amino acids long. The V end was cut by 0 bases, the J end by 0 bases, with 6 bases between. Germline CDR1 and CDR2: LGHNA and YSLEER. The CDR3 DNA sequence: TGCGCCAGCAGCCAAGACGCGGACTCCTACAATGAGCAGTTCTTC. Its translation is CASSQDADSYNEQFF.

V and J are TRBV7-8 and TRBJ2-1; tentatively, D is TRBD1 or TRBD2 (5 bases each). The V gene's germline CDR1 is SGHVS and CDR2 FQNEAQ. Trimming took 7 bases from V and 5 from J, leaving 18 bases between them. CDR3 length equals 15 residues. This CDR3 is CASTQQDPRDNEQFF. Written as DNA, the CDR3 is TGTGCCAGCACCCAACAGGACCCGAGGGACAATGAGCAGTTCTTC.

This clonotype has more than one count but fewer than ten. The rearrangement links TRBV9 to TRBJ2-2; tentatively, D is TRBD1 or TRBD2 (5 bases each). The CDR3 covers 16 residues. Trimming removed 0 bases at V and 0 bases at J, with 9 bases between. CDR1 and CDR2 from the germline V gene are SGDLS and YYNGEE. CDR3 residues: CASSVAPGPNTGELFF. As DNA, the CDR3 is TGTGCCAGCAGCGTAGCTCCGGGACCGAACACCGGGGAGCTGTTTTTT.

In its sample, this clonotype was seen a few times. The chain couples TRBV6-2 or TRBV6-3 to TRBJ2-7; D is ambiguous. The germline gives CDR1 MNHEY, CDR2 SVGEGT. CDR3 size: 13 residues. V lost 2 bases to trimming and J lost 2 bases, with 7 bases between them. This CDR3 reads CASSYRAPYEQYV. CDR3 bases: TGTGCCAGCAGTTACCGGGCTCCCTACGAGCAGTACGTC.

The table lists this clonotype with many counts. The rearrangement uses TRBV7-9 and TRBJ2-5, with 8 bases fitting TRBD1. CDR3 size: 14 residues. Germline loops: CDR1 SEHNR, CDR2 FQNEAQ (reference sequence). The V gene end was trimmed by 3 bases and the J gene end by 3 bases; junction bases not matched to a gene: 3. The CDR3 reads CASSLGTGEETQYF. In DNA, the CDR3 is TGTGCCAGCAGCTTGGGGACAGGCGAAGAGACCCAGTACTTC.

The sample holds many counts of this clonotype. The chain combines TRBV6-4 with TRBJ2-1, with 12 bases lining up with TRBD1. The CDR3 sequence is 15 residues long. Trimming took 5 bases from V and 8 from J; bases not matched to a gene: 7. The germline V gene encodes CDR1 MRHNA and CDR2 SNTAGT. The CDR3 loop is CASSYGTGGVDEQFF. CDR3 bases: TGTGCCAGCAGTTACGGGACAGGGGGCGTGGATGAGCAGTTCTTC.

In this sample, this clonotype turned up a few times. The J gene is TRBJ2-5, the V gene TRBV9; no definite D call. Trimming pared 0 bases from V and 1 base from J, leaving 10 bases between. Germline-derived CDR1 and CDR2 are SGDLS and YYNGEE. This CDR3 has 15 residues. CDR3 nucleotides: TGTGCCAGCAGCGTAGCTTTGACGAGCCAAGAGACCCAGTACTTC. Residues: CASSVALTSQETQYF.

CDR3 sequence (DNA): TGTGCCAGCAGTCAAACCCTCAAGTCCTACGAGCAGTACTTC. It yields the protein CASSQTLKSYEQYF. This chain joins TRBV7-9 and TRBJ2-7; D is unclear. This CDR3 has 14 amino acids. Germline CDR1 SEHNR, CDR2 FQNEAQ (reference sequence). Deletions cut 6 bases from V and 1 base from J, with 13 bases between.

This clonotype has just a few counts. The chain joins TRBV12-3 or TRBV12-4 to TRBJ2-1; 9 positions agree with TRBD1. The CDR3 runs to 14 residues. J gave up 9 bases and V 4 bases, and 7 bases lay outside the gene matches. This CDR3 reads CASSSNRGLGEQFF. The CDR3, as DNA: TGTGCCAGCAGTTCCAACAGGGGGCTCGGTGAGCAGTTCTTC.

This clonotype appeared a few times. J is TRBJ2-2 and V is TRBV5-5; D is unclear. The ends were cut back, 1 base at V and 4 bases at J, with 11 bases in the middle. Per the germline V gene, CDR1 is SGHKS and CDR2 is YYEKEE (reference sequence). This CDR3 is built from 15 residues. CDR3 loop: CASSLYRASTGELFF. The CDR3 DNA reads as TGTGCCAGCAGCTTGTATCGGGCCAGCACCGGGGAGCTGTTTTTT.

This clonotype was counted between two and nine times. The gene calls are TRBV6-5 and TRBJ1-1, with TRBD1 as a possible D gene (5 bases). Germline loops: CDR1 MNHEY, CDR2 SVGAGI. V lost 4 bases and J 3 bases, leaving 15 bases between the germline ends. This CDR3 contains 15 residues. The CDR3 region has the DNA TGTGCCAGCAGTTCCGGGGGGGGTCGTGACACTGAAGCTTTCTTT. It translates to CASSSGGGRDTEAFF.

The V gene is TRBV6-2 or TRBV6-3, the J gene TRBJ1-1, with unresolved D. V dropped 8 bases and J dropped 0 bases, with 13 bases sitting between them. The CDR3 contains 14 residues. Germline V gene data show CDR1 as MNHEY and CDR2 as SVGEGT. The CDR3 region is CASGPPRMNTEAFF. As DNA, the CDR3 is TGTGCCAGCGGCCCGCCCCGGATGAACACTGAAGCTTTCTTT.

This clonotype was recorded once. At one end the junction does not follow the germline gene, possibly because of a read error. The V call is TRBV6-5, the J call TRBJ1-2, with TRBD1 as a possible D gene (5 bases). From germline, CDR1 is MNHEY and CDR2 SVGAGI. The CDR3 totals 12 residues. CDR3: CASRTQGDGDTF. The CDR3 bases are TGTGCCAGCAGGACGCAAGGGGATGGCGACACCTTC.

Details on this clonotype: At one end the junction does not follow the germline gene, possibly because of a read error. The chain carries TRBV19 and TRBJ1-1; TRBD1 aligns across 9 bases. The length of the CDR3 is 14 residues. CDR1 and CDR2 (germline): LNHDA, SQIVND (reference sequence). CDR3 in amino acids: CASSIRQGVAEALF. CDR3 in DNA: TGTGCCAGTAGTATCCGACAGGGGGTGGCTGAAGCTTTATTT. Complete variable domain (other parts from reference TRBV19 and TRBJ1-1): DGGITQSPKYLFRKEGQNVTLSCEQNLNHDAMYWYRQDPGQGLRLIYYSQIVNDFQKGDIAEGYSVSREKKESFPLTVTSAQKNPTAFYLCASSIRQGVAEALFGQGTRLTVV.

This clonotype was picked up a small number of times. This chain links TRBV12-5 with TRBJ2-1; D is uncertain. CDR3 length: 14 residues. Germline V gene lookup returns CDR1 LGHNT and CDR2 FRNRAP. Trimming took 3 bases from V and 7 from J, leaving 13 bases between them. The CDR3 reads CASGLSGLRNEQFF. Written as DNA, the CDR3 is TGTGCTAGTGGTTTAAGTGGCCTTAGGAATGAGCAGTTCTTC.

The chain employs TRBV20-1 and TRBJ1-5; TRBD1 aligns across 11 bases. Losses at the gene ends were 1 base for V and 6 bases for J; bases not matched to a gene: 2. The CDR3 is 14 amino acids. Germline CDR1 and CDR2: DFQATT and SNEGSKA (reference sequence). The CDR3 nucleotides read TGCAGTGCTAGAGGGGGGACAGGGGGTCAGCCCCAGCATTTT. This encodes CSARGGTGGQPQHF.

The chain links TRBV7-6 to TRBJ2-1, with 14 bases matching TRBD2. Germline lookup yields CDR1 SGHVS and CDR2 FNYEAQ. The V gene end was trimmed by 0 bases and the J gene end by 5 bases; junction bases not matched to a gene: 12. The CDR3 consists of 20 residues. DNA for the CDR3: TGTGCCAGCAGCTTAGCCCCTGGACTAGCGGGAGGCGAGTGGGACAATGAGCAGTTCTTC. It is translated as CASSLAPGLAGGEWDNEQFF.